The 28 T cell receptor beta chains below all came from one sample that was sequenced in a study of radiotherapy plus CTLA-4 blockade in lung cancer. TCRdb keeps only in-frame clones here, not all; method: immunoSEQ multiplex PCR. Altogether about 68,000 clones are present, roughly 85% being singletons, with the ten largest covering 10%. Here the sequenced sample was peripheral blood, taken from a patient treated with radiotherapy plus ipilimumab. Receptors originate from a human donor with non-small cell lung cancer who had a complete response to radiotherapy plus ipilimumab.

This clone was picked up a small number of times. V is TRBV5-4 and J is TRBJ2-7; D ambiguous. V was shortened by 1 base and J by 3 bases, with 5 bases between the two germline ends. The CDR3 totals 12 residues. Germline V gene lookup returns CDR1 SGHNT and CDR2 YYREEE (reference sequence). CDR3 amino acids: CASSLIDYEQYF. CDR3 coding DNA: TGTGCCAGCAGCTTGATCGACTACGAGCAGTACTTC.

This chain joins TRBV7-2 and TRBJ2-3; D remains unclear. There are 15 residues in the CDR3. Germline V CDR1 and CDR2: SGHTA, FQGNSA. V gave up 1 base and J gave up 0 bases, with 8 bases separating them. CDR3 sequence reads: CASSLDGFSTDTQYF. The CDR3 nucleotides are TGTGCCAGCAGCTTAGACGGGTTTAGCACAGATACGCAGTATTTT. Complete variable domain (other parts from reference TRBV7-2 and TRBJ2-3): GAGVSQSPSNKVTEKGKDVELRCDPISGHTALYWYRQSLGQGLEFLIYFQGNSAPDKSGLPSDRFSAERTGGSVSTLTIQRTQQEDSAVYLCASSLDGFSTDTQYFGPGTRLTVL.

The chain combines TRBV30 with TRBJ2-5; D is perhaps TRBD1 or TRBD2 (5 bases each). The CDR3 is 12 residues long. CDR1 GTSNPN and CDR2 SVGIG come from the germline V gene (reference sequence). Trimming left V 0 bases short and J 5 bases short, with 7 bases between. The CDR3 region has the DNA TGTGCCTGGAGTGTGGGGGAGGAGACCCAGTACTTC. It is translated as CAWSVGEETQYF.

The chain has TRBV30 and TRBJ1-5; a weak D match, TRBD1 (5 bases). The CDR3 sequence is 15 residues long. CDR1 and CDR2 from the germline V gene are GTSNPN and SVGIG (reference sequence). V lost 5 bases to trimming and J lost 5 bases, with 19 bases between them. In DNA form, the CDR3 reads TGTGCCTGGGGCCGTGGACGGCCCAGGGATCAGCCCCAGCATTTT. This gives the protein CAWGRGRPRDQPQHF.

The chain uses TRBV6-1 and TRBJ2-5; TRBD2 matches at 11 bases. V gave up 6 bases and J gave up 4 bases; unmatched junction bases: 4. The germline CDR1 and CDR2 sequences are MNHNS and SASEGT. The CDR3 loop spans 14 amino acids. The CDR3 region is CASSSGTSGETQYF. The CDR3 DNA follows: TGTGCCAGCAGCTCCGGGACTAGCGGAGAGACCCAGTACTTC.

The V and J genes are TRBV9 and TRBJ2-1; TRBD1 is a possible D gene (6 bases). This CDR3 region has 16 residues. Germline CDR1 is SGDLS and CDR2 is YYNGEE. Trimming cost V 4 bases and J 6 bases, with 20 bases left between them. CDR3 protein: CASSPGQGWGGNEQFF. CDR3 DNA sequence: TGTGCCAGCAGCCCCGGGCAGGGGTGGGGTGGCAATGAGCAGTTCTTC.

This chain connects TRBV25-1 to TRBJ2-1; no reliable D call. The length of the CDR3 is 15 residues. V was clipped by 4 bases and J by 2 bases, with 12 bases between them. From germline, CDR1 is MGHDK and CDR2 SYGVNS. As DNA, the CDR3 is TGTGCCAGCAGTGCTCGGTTGGGCCCCTACAATGAGCAGTTCTTC. Protein: CASSARLGPYNEQFF.

This clone has just one count. The rearrangement joins TRBV5-4 to TRBJ2-2; weak D call: TRBD2 (7 bases). The CDR3 loop spans 17 amino acids. Trimming cost V 3 bases and J 0 bases, with 15 bases left between them. The germline V gene encodes CDR1 SGHNT and CDR2 YYREEE (reference sequence). The CDR3 here is CASSSAARGPNTGELFF. The CDR3 bases are TGTGCCAGCAGCTCTGCGGCGCGGGGGCCGAACACCGGGGAGCTGTTTTTT.

The V and J genes are TRBV7-2 and TRBJ2-1; D not certain. Germline-derived CDR1 and CDR2 are SGHTA and FQGNSA. The V and J ends lost 2 bases and 10 bases respectively, with 9 bases between them. CDR3 length: 12 residues. Here the CDR3 DNA reads TGTGCCAGCAGCTTAAGCGCGTGGGAGCAGTTCTTC. This gives the protein CASSLSAWEQFF.

This clone was observed a handful of times. This chain uses TRBV19 with TRBJ2-7, with D perhaps TRBD1 or TRBD2 (5 bases each). This CDR3 region has 16 residues. V shed 5 bases and J shed 0 bases, with 17 bases lying between them. Germline V gives CDR1 LNHDA, CDR2 SQIVND (reference sequence). The CDR3 loop reads CASSPGTFAVSYEQYF. DNA for the CDR3: TGTGCCAGTAGTCCCGGGACCTTCGCGGTCTCCTACGAGCAGTACTTC.

J is TRBJ2-1 and V is TRBV10-3; the match to TRBD2 covers 11 bases. The V segment lost 4 bases and the J segment 1 base; nucleotides outside the gene matches: 9. Per the germline V gene, CDR1 is ENHRY and CDR2 is SYGVKD. The CDR3 is 18 residues long. The CDR3 DNA is TGTGCCATCAGTGCTCCGACTAGCGGGGAGCTGTCCTACAATGAGCAGTTCTTC. As protein: CAISAPTSGELSYNEQFF.

The chain links TRBV5-1 to TRBJ1-6; D call uncertain. This CDR3 is 15 amino acids long. Germline loops: CDR1 SGHRS, CDR2 YFSETQ. The ends were cut back, 2 bases at V and 5 bases at J, with 11 bases in the middle. The CDR3 protein is CASSFQTENNSPLHF. CDR3 coding DNA: TGCGCCAGCAGCTTCCAAACAGAAAATAATTCACCCCTCCACTTT.

The chain links TRBV6-6 to TRBJ2-7; 7 nucleotides line up with TRBD2. Germline assignment: CDR1 MNHNY and CDR2 SVGAGI (reference sequence). This CDR3 comprises 15 residues. Trimming at V came to 3 bases and at J to 0 bases, leaving 5 bases not matched to a gene. The CDR3 spells CASSYQAGYSYEQYF. The CDR3 DNA reads as TGTGCCAGCAGTTATCAAGCGGGGTACTCCTACGAGCAGTACTTC.

This chain connects TRBV4-3 to TRBJ2-6; 7 bases match TRBD1. The trim removed 3 bases at V and 0 bases at J, leaving 8 bases unmatched. Germline CDR1 and CDR2: LGHNA and YSLEER. The CDR3 is 18 amino acids. In DNA form, the CDR3 reads TGCGCCAGCAGCCAGGGGACAGAACCGTCCTCTGGGGCCAACGTCCTGACTTTC. It codes for CASSQGTEPSSGANVLTF.

The chain combines TRBV10-3 with TRBJ1-1, with 10 bases matching TRBD1. The germline V gene encodes CDR1 ENHRY and CDR2 SYGVKD. Losses at the gene ends were 10 bases for V and 0 bases for J; bases not matched to a gene: 20. CDR3 size: 19 residues. CDR3 coding DNA: TGTGCCACACGACCGGGGACAGGGGCCGCCCCCCCTATGAACACTGAAGCTTTCTTT. Amino acid sequence: CATRPGTGAAPPMNTEAFF.

CDR3: CASSQDGRDTQYF. In DNA form, the CDR3 reads TGCGCCAGCAGCCAAGACGGAAGAGATACGCAGTATTTT. This chain connects TRBV4-3 to TRBJ2-3; no reliable D call. The germline V gene has CDR1 LGHNA and CDR2 YSLEER. Trimming stripped 0 bases from V and 5 bases from J, with 6 bases between. CDR3 length: 13 residues.

CDR3 sequence (DNA): TGCGCCAGCAGTGACCGTGGACAAGCAAGAGAGACCCAGTACTTC. Residues: CASSDRGQARETQYF. The chain recombines TRBV10-1 with TRBJ2-5; a possible D gene is TRBD1 (5 bases). CDR1 and CDR2 (germline): WNHNN, SYGVQD (reference sequence). The germline V and J ends were trimmed by 3 bases and 4 bases, with 15 bases remaining between them. This CDR3 spans 15 amino acids.

The chain joins TRBV6-6 to TRBJ2-3; no clear D. The CDR3 consists of 14 residues. Trimming removed 7 bases at V and 3 bases at J, with 14 bases between. Per the germline V gene, CDR1 is MNHNY and CDR2 is SVGAGI (reference sequence). The CDR3 DNA follows: TGTGCCAGCACCGGGTCCTCATTAACAGATACGCAGTATTTT. Protein: CASTGSSLTDTQYF.

The chain recombines TRBV19 with TRBJ2-5, with TRBD2 matching over 10 bases. There are 16 residues in the CDR3. In germline, CDR1 is LNHDA, CDR2 SQIVND (reference sequence). The V and J ends lost 2 bases and 2 bases, in that order; junction bases with no gene match: 5. The CDR3 nucleotides are TGTGCCAGTAGTATATCCGGACTAGCGGTTCAAGAGACCCAGTACTTC. Amino acid sequence: CASSISGLAVQETQYF.

This clone appeared a single time. The V gene is TRBV10-3, the J gene TRBJ1-4; no firm D call. The CDR3 loop spans 13 amino acids. Trimming shortened V by 10 bases and J by 6 bases, and 15 bases separated the two germline ends. The germline V gene has CDR1 ENHRY and CDR2 SYGVKD. The CDR3 DNA reads TGTGCCACCAGACGGGGTGTGGATGAAAAACTGTTTTTT. Its protein product is CATRRGVDEKLFF.

V and J are TRBV27 and TRBJ2-7; D is undetermined. V was shortened by 2 bases and J by 2 bases, with 1 base between the two germline ends. Germline CDR1 reads MNHEY; CDR2 reads SMNVEV (reference sequence). The CDR3 consists of 11 residues. The CDR3, as DNA: TGTGCCAGCAGTTTACCCTACGAGCAGTACGTC. Amino acid sequence: CASSLPYEQYV.

This clone has only a few counts. This chain connects TRBV30 to TRBJ1-3; no clear D gene. Trimming shortened V by 2 bases and J by 3 bases, and 8 bases separated the two germline ends. Germline V gene data show CDR1 as GTSNPN and CDR2 as SVGIG (reference sequence). The CDR3 extends over 13 amino acids. CDR3 protein: CAWSLQGGNTIYF. For the CDR3, the DNA is TGTGCCTGGAGTCTGCAAGGTGGAAACACCATATATTTT.

This clone was picked up one time. The rearrangement uses TRBV27 and TRBJ2-7; no reliable D call. V was clipped by 10 bases and J by 0 bases, with 13 bases between them. Looked up from germline, CDR1 is MNHEY and CDR2 is SMNVEV (reference sequence). The CDR3 loop spans 13 amino acids. The CDR3 DNA sequence: TGTGCCATTGGGCAGGCGAGCTCCTACGAGCAGTACTTC. This codes for CAIGQASSYEQYF.

The rearrangement links TRBV7-2 to TRBJ2-1; 8 positions agree with TRBD2. Germline V gene lookup returns CDR1 SGHTA and CDR2 FQGNSA. V dropped 1 base and J dropped 8; count of bases not matched to a gene: 13. This CDR3 is 17 amino acids long. The CDR3 loop reads CASSLGAAGVSLHEQFF. CDR3 DNA sequence: TGTGCCAGCAGCTTAGGTGCAGCGGGAGTGTCCCTGCATGAGCAGTTCTTC.

The CDR3 is CASSLEGGGYAAQYF. As DNA, the CDR3 is TGCGCCAGCAGCTTGGAAGGCGGCGGGTACGCAGCGCAGTATTTT. The genes are TRBV5-1 and TRBJ2-3, with D maybe TRBD2 (5 bases). Germline lookup yields CDR1 SGHRS and CDR2 YFSETQ. This CDR3 comprises 15 residues. V lost 0 bases, J lost 10 bases, and 18 bases lay in between.

This clone showed up just a few times. This chain joins TRBV7-8 and TRBJ2-3; D tentatively reads TRBD1 or TRBD2 (6 bases each). Between the trimmed V and J ends, which lost 8 bases and 4 bases, there was a span of 22 bases. The CDR3 spans 16 residues. CDR1 SGHVS and CDR2 FQNEAQ come from the germline V gene. CDR3 protein: CASRGQSGAYPDTQYF. CDR3 DNA: TGTGCCAGCCGGGGCCAGTCGGGGGCCTACCCAGATACGCAGTATTTT. Looking up the rest from reference TRBV7-8 and TRBJ2-3 gives the full variable domain: GAGVSQSPRYKVAKRGQDVALRCDPISGHVSLFWYQQALGQGPEFLTYFQNEAQLDKSGLPSDRFFAERPEGSVSTLKIQRTQQEDSAVYLCASRGQSGAYPDTQYFGPGTRLTVL.

In this sample, this clone turned up a few times. The chain couples TRBV7-2 to TRBJ1-6; D gene ambiguous. CDR3 length: 14 amino acids. Trimming removed 0 bases at V and 7 bases at J, with 7 bases between. Germline loops: CDR1 SGHTA, CDR2 FQGNSA. CDR3 nucleotide sequence: TGTGCCAGCAGCTTAGCGTTACCAAATTCACCCCTCCACTTT. Protein sequence: CASSLALPNSPLHF.

About this clone itself: Relative to the germline gene, one junction end is altered; a read error may explain this. At the DNA level, this CDR3 is encoded by other sequences in the same sample as well. The chain is built from TRBV6-5 and TRBJ2-1; no reliable D call. The CDR3 is made up of 11 amino acids. The germline gives CDR1 MNHEY, CDR2 SVGAGI. CDR3 bases: TGCGCCAGCAACGCCGGCAATGAGCAGTTCTTC. Amino acids: CASNAGNEQFF.